The 10 T cell receptor beta chains below all came from one sample that was sequenced in a study of T cells in Graves' hyperthyroidism and ophthalmopathy. It was RNA transcripts that yielded the amplified TCR beta CDR3 regions. The HTBI primer set served for first-round RT-PCR of the TCR CDR3. TCRdb re-called the multiplex PCR reads with MiXCR, one entry per CDR3 protein. The top ten hold 3.8% of the sample, which has some 620,000 distinct CDR3 sequences, 15% to 20% seen once. The specimen sequenced was blood. These TCRs come from a woman younger than 45 with Graves' hyperthyroidism.

The rearrangement joins TRBV9 to TRBJ2-1; TRBD2 matches 11 bases. The germline V gene encodes CDR1 SGDLS and CDR2 YYNGEE. V lost 0 bases to trimming and J lost 6 bases; unmatched junction nucleotides: 11. The CDR3 is 18 amino acids. The CDR3 DNA sequence: TGTGCCAGCAGCGTAGGATTAGCGGGAGGGATAAACCGCAATGAGCAGTTCTTC. Translating gives CASSVGLAGGINRNEQFF.

This clonotype was counted many times. This rearrangement joins TRBV12-3 or TRBV12-4 to TRBJ1-5; D unresolved. The CDR3 sequence is 14 residues long. Trimming cost V 2 bases and J 9 bases, with 14 bases left between them. In DNA form, the CDR3 reads TGTGCCAGCAGTTTACAGAACAGCCGGGGGCCCCAGCATTTT. Amino acid sequence: CASSLQNSRGPQHF.

Turning to this clonotype: Since a much larger clone is just one base distant, this may be a read error. The genes are TRBV28 and TRBJ1-1; D perhaps matches TRBD1 (6 bases). This CDR3 has 18 residues. Trimming stripped 2 bases from V and 1 base from J, with 20 bases between. Per the germline V gene, CDR1 is MDHEN and CDR2 is SYDVKM. Here the CDR3 DNA reads TGTGCCAGCAGTTTAACCCCCGTAAAGGGGGGTACGAACACTGAAGCTTTCTTT. Protein product: CASSLTPVKGGTNTEAFF.

This clonotype was seen only a few times. CDR3 protein: CSAPPLRYGYTF. The DNA of the CDR3 is TGCAGTGCCCCGCCCCTTCGGTATGGCTACACCTTC. The chain is built from TRBV20-1 and TRBJ1-2; D call uncertain. V lost 6 bases and J 5 bases, leaving 13 bases between the germline ends. In germline, CDR1 is DFQATT, CDR2 SNEGSKA (reference sequence). There are 12 residues in the CDR3.

At least ten counts were recorded for this clonotype. V is TRBV20-1 and J is TRBJ2-5, with no clear D. Germline values: CDR1 DFQATT, CDR2 SNEGSKA (reference sequence). V was cut by 2 bases and J by 5 bases, with 6 bases left in between. The CDR3 is 11 residues long. CDR3 bases: TGCAGTGCTAGACGATACGAGACCCAGTACTTC. Translating gives CSARRYETQYF.

Comment on this clonotype: At one end the junction does not follow the germline gene, possibly because of a read error. The rearrangement uses TRBV5-5 and TRBJ1-3; D is perhaps TRBD1 (6 bases). Germline-derived CDR1 and CDR2 are SGHKS and YYEKEE (reference sequence). The CDR3 extends over 14 amino acids. The CDR3 protein is CASSFGRGGNTVYF. The DNA of the CDR3 is TGTGCCAGCAGCTTCGGCAGGGGTGGAAACACCGTATATTTT. The full variable domain, rest sourced from reference TRBV5-5 and TRBJ1-3, is DAGVTQSPTHLIKTRGQQVTLRCSPISGHKSVSWYQQVLGQGPQFIFQYYEKEERGRGNFPDRFSARQFPNYSSELNVNALLLGDSALYLCASSFGRGGNTVYFGEGSWLTVV.

This clonotype has at least ten counts. J is TRBJ2-7 and V is TRBV3-1; TRBD1 agrees at 9 bases. V trimming: 4 bases; J trimming: 2 bases; junction bases outside the gene matches: 9. Germline V gene sequence: CDR1 LGHDT, CDR2 YNNKEL (reference sequence). This CDR3 has 16 amino acids. Here the CDR3 reads CASSPRPGQGPYEQYF. The CDR3 DNA follows: TGTGCCAGCAGCCCTCGACCGGGACAGGGCCCCTACGAGCAGTACTTC.

The chain couples TRBV30 to TRBJ2-1; no clear D. Germline CDR1 is GTSNPN and CDR2 is SVGIG (reference sequence). The germline V and J ends were trimmed by 5 bases and 8 bases, with 10 bases remaining between them. This CDR3 region has 11 residues. The CDR3 nucleotides are TGTGCCTGGGCTAGTCTCGATGAGCAGTTCTTC. It codes for CAWASLDEQFF. Supplemented by reference TRBV30 and TRBJ2-1, the full variable domain reads SQTIHQWPATLVQPVGSPLSLECTVEGTSNPNLYWYRQAAGRGLQLLFYSVGIGQISSEVPQNLSASRPQDRQFILSSKKLLLSDSGFYLCAWASLDEQFFGPGTRLTVL.

This rearrangement joins TRBV7-2 to TRBJ2-7; 11 nucleotides align to TRBD1. The CDR3 has 15 residues. Germline V gene sequence: CDR1 SGHTA, CDR2 FQGNSA. V lost 2 bases and J lost 5; bases outside the gene matches: 5. The CDR3 region is CASSLRDRGRNEQYF. Here the CDR3 DNA reads TGTGCCAGCAGCTTACGGGACAGGGGGAGGAACGAGCAGTACTTC.

This clonotype came up many times. This chain joins TRBV30 and TRBJ1-1; D call uncertain. This CDR3 is built from 12 residues. Germline V CDR1 and CDR2: GTSNPN, SVGIG (reference sequence). Deletions cut 0 bases from V and 11 bases from J, with 13 bases between. CDR3 protein: CAWSVNSPGAFF. For the CDR3, the DNA is TGTGCCTGGAGTGTAAACTCCCCGGGGGCTTTCTTT.